The T cell receptor beta chain described here comes from a study of beta chain features in type 1 diabetes. Findings and caveats of the study: Cells with high TCR expression could be over-represented when cDNA is sequenced. The question of HLA type influencing TCRB rearrangement was one that remained unresolved here. In every one of the four CD4+ subsets, TCRB CDR3s were moderately but significantly shorter in Type 1 diabetes patients.

Sequencing targeted expressed TCRB transcripts, as all isolated RNA had been reverse transcribed. Using immunoSEQ multiplex PCR, the repertoire was profiled, and TCRdb retains in-frame clones only, with some absent. The sample shows more than 300,000 clones, roughly a tenth of them seen only once. The CDR3 length is 18 residues. Germline loops: CDR1 SGDLS, CDR2 YYNGEE. V shed 0 bases and J 0 bases; nucleotides not matched to a gene: 9. This clone was seen only a few times. Its antigen is still unknown. This TCR was recovered from a man aged 25 to 40 with type 1 diabetes. This chain connects TRBV9 to TRBJ2-3, with 8 bases identical to TRBD2. The sequenced material came from central memory CD4+ T cells from blood. CDR3 DNA sequence: TGTGCCAGCAGCGTAGTGATAGCGGGGAACCCTAGCACAGATACGCAGTATTTT. Protein product: CASSVVIAGNPSTDTQYF. The full variable domain, completed using reference TRBV9 and TRBJ2-3, is DSGVTQTPKHLITATGQRVTLRCSPRSGDLSVYWYQQSLDQGLQFLIQYYNGEERAKGNILERFSAQQFPDLHSELNLSSLELGDSALYFCASSVVIAGNPSTDTQYFGPGTRLTVL.